This TCR beta chain is drawn from a study of cytotoxic CD8 clonotypes in ibrutinib-treated CLL. Findings and limits, study-wide: Baseline-level clonality went beyond age-matched healthy donors and moved in step with circulating CD8+ T-cell counts.

Sequenced by immunoSEQ multiplex PCR; TCRdb stores in-frame clones only, minus some. Among some 120,000 clones listed, 45% to 65% were seen once. To note about this clone: What it binds is unknown.

This CDR3 spans 13 amino acids. Germline V lookup: CDR1 GTSNPN, CDR2 SVGIG (reference sequence). V lost 0 bases and J lost 5, with 8 bases in between. The genes are TRBV30 and TRBJ1-5, with D possibly TRBD1 on 5 matching bases. Source: PBMCs, taken after 24 months of ibrutinib treatment. The source is a human donor with chronic lymphocytic leukemia. The CDR3 loop is CAWSVTGDQPQHF. The CDR3 coding sequence is TGTGCCTGGAGTGTAACAGGTGATCAGCCCCAGCATTTT.